This TCR beta chain was identified during a study of blood T cell repertoires in COVID-19. For the study at large: Whether acute or convalescent, the COVID-19 samples came from the United States, Italy and Spain. PBMCs, B-cell-depleted T cells, or T cells were the source of the cDNA or gDNA that made up the material.

This clone was found a few times. Assay: immunoSEQ multiplex PCR; the TCRdb copy retains only in-frame clones and omits some. The sample contains around 140,000 clones, approximately 90% of which appear only once. V lost 5 bases and J lost 6; bases outside the gene matches: 3. The CDR3 totals 13 residues. The rearrangement uses TRBV12-3 or TRBV12-4 and TRBJ2-7; TRBD1 agrees at 11 bases. The sequence was collected from a man between 45 and 60 years old with active or convalescent COVID-19. The sample consisted of peripheral blood. CDR3 nucleotides: TGTGCCAGCAGTCGGGACAGGGGGAGCGAGCAGTACTTC. This encodes CASSRDRGSEQYF.